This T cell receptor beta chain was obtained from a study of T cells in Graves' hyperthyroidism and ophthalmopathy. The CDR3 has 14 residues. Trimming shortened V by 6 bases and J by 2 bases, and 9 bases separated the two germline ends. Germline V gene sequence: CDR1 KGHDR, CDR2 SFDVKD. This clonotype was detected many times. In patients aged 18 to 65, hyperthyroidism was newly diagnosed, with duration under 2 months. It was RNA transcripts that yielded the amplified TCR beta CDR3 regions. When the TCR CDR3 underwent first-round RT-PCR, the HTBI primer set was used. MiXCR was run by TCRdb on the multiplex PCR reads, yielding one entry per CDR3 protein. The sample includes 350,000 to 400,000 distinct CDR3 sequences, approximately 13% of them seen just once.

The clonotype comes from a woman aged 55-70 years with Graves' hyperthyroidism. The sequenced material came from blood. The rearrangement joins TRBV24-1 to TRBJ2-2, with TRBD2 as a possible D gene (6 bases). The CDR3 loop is CATSRESNTGELFF. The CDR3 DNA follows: TGTGCCACCAGTCGGGAGTCCAACACCGGGGAGCTGTTTTTT.